This passage covers 25 T cell receptor beta chains from one sample sequenced in a study of cytomegalovirus exposure and HLA in healthy donors (dated by TCRdb to about 2017). Library generation was performed with the immunoSEQ multiplex PCR assay. Not all clones reach the TCRdb copy of this immuneACCESS table, which keeps in-frame sequences only. Checked studies attribute under half of the gap to unresolved V genes and leave the rest unexplained. This sample has roughly 330,000 clones in its table, and about 90% of those were observed once. Together, the top ten hold roughly 1.2% of the sample. Material for sequencing was PBMCs. These receptors were collected from a woman aged 25 to 45 in good health and CMV-seropositive.

The chain has TRBV2 and TRBJ2-7, with a possible D match to TRBD1 (6 bases). Germline lookup yields CDR1 SNHLY and CDR2 FYNNEI. The CDR3 consists of 16 residues. V was shortened by 0 bases and J by 5 bases, with 17 bases between the two germline ends. The CDR3 nucleotides are TGTGCCAGCAGTGAAGCAGGGGGACCCCAAGCGGACGAGCAGTACTTC. Its translation is CASSEAGGPQADEQYF.

The V and J genes are TRBV29-1 and TRBJ1-2; 9 bases align to TRBD1. Germline CDR1 SQVTM, CDR2 ANQGSEA. This CDR3 is built from 13 residues. V shed 5 bases and J 6 bases; nucleotides not matched to a gene: 7. The CDR3 protein is CSVFPRTGDGYTF. The CDR3 DNA reads TGCAGCGTTTTTCCTCGGACAGGGGATGGCTACACCTTC.

The table lists this clone with a few counts. V gene TRBV27 combines with J gene TRBJ2-6; no clear D. Germline V gene lookup returns CDR1 MNHEY and CDR2 SMNVEV (reference sequence). The CDR3 contains 12 residues. Trimming stripped 9 bases from V and 0 bases from J, with 3 bases between. This chain's CDR3 is CASTSGANVLTF. CDR3 nucleotide sequence: TGTGCCAGTACCTCTGGGGCCAACGTCCTGACTTTC.

The chain couples TRBV28 to TRBJ1-5, with D hard to call. The CDR3 has 12 residues. Deletions cut 7 bases from V and 3 bases from J, with 7 bases between. CDR1 is MDHEN and CDR2 is SYDVKM in the germline V gene. The chain's CDR3 is CASNSNNQPQHF. The CDR3 DNA is TGTGCCAGCAATTCAAACAATCAGCCCCAGCATTTT. Complete variable domain (other parts from reference TRBV28 and TRBJ1-5): DVKVTQSSRYLVKRTGEKVFLECVQDMDHENMFWYRQDPGLGLRLIYFSYDVKMKEKGDIPEGYSVSREKKERFSLILESASTNQTSMYLCASNSNNQPQHFGDGTRLSIL.

The V and J genes are TRBV11-1 and TRBJ2-7, with TRBD2 matching 11 bases. Per germline, CDR1 SGHAT and CDR2 FQDESV (reference sequence). Trimming cost V 1 base and J 2 bases; bases outside gene matches: 13. The CDR3 is made up of 19 amino acids. The CDR3 spells CASSLGPRVTSGIAYEQYF. DNA for the CDR3: TGTGCCAGCAGCTTAGGCCCCCGAGTGACTAGCGGGATTGCCTACGAGCAGTACTTC. Full variable domain (rest looked up from reference TRBV11-1 and TRBJ2-7): EAEVAQSPRYKITEKSQAVAFWCDPISGHATLYWYRQILGQGPELLVQFQDESVVDDSQLPKDRFSAERLKGVDSTLKIQPAELGDSAMYLCASSLGPRVTSGIAYEQYFGPGTRLTVT.

CDR3 sequence reads: CASSPHSGIDEQYF. Here the CDR3 DNA reads TGTGCCAGCAGCCCACACTCGGGGATCGACGAGCAGTACTTC. The chain has TRBV11-3 and TRBJ2-7; tentative D call: TRBD2 (5 bases). Trimming pared 5 bases from V and 5 bases from J, leaving 16 bases between. This CDR3 is built from 14 residues. Per the germline V gene, CDR1 is SGHNT and CDR2 is YENEEA.

V and J are TRBV10-3 and TRBJ2-5; TRBD1 matches at 9 bases. The ends lost 6 bases at V and 3 bases at J; junction bases unmatched: 5. Per germline, CDR1 ENHRY and CDR2 SYGVKD. The CDR3 is 14 residues long. The CDR3 is CAIRGQGHEETQYF. The CDR3 nucleotides read TGTGCCATCAGGGGACAGGGCCATGAAGAGACCCAGTACTTC.

The rearrangement links TRBV6-5 to TRBJ2-3; no clear D. Trimming removed 4 bases at V and 2 bases at J, with 10 bases between. Germline V gene data show CDR1 as MNHEY and CDR2 as SVGAGI. This CDR3 contains 14 residues. In DNA, the CDR3 is TGTGCCAGCAGTTCGGAGAGTCACACAGATACGCAGTATTTT. It codes for CASSSESHTDTQYF.

This chain links TRBV5-5 with TRBJ1-2; TRBD1 matches 7 bases. The V segment lost 4 bases and the J segment 7 bases; nucleotides outside the gene matches: 7. This CDR3 has 13 residues. Germline V CDR1 and CDR2: SGHKS, YYEKEE (reference sequence). The CDR3, as DNA: TGTGCCAGCAGCCATGGACAGGAAGGTGGCTACACCTTC. Translation: CASSHGQEGGYTF. The variable domain in full, completed from reference TRBV5-5 and TRBJ1-2, reads DAGVTQSPTHLIKTRGQQVTLRCSPISGHKSVSWYQQVLGQGPQFIFQYYEKEERGRGNFPDRFSARQFPNYSSELNVNALLLGDSALYLCASSHGQEGGYTFGSGTRLTVV.

The rearrangement links TRBV4-2 to TRBJ1-2; D might be TRBD1 (6 bases). Germline CDR1 LGHNA, CDR2 YNFKEQ. The CDR3 runs 13 residues. V was trimmed by 0 bases and J by 7 bases, leaving 9 bases between them. The CDR3, as DNA: TGTGCCAGCAGCCAAGACAGGGGTTTTGGCTACACCTTC. Amino acids: CASSQDRGFGYTF.

The chain recombines TRBV6-5 with TRBJ2-3; TRBD2 aligns across 9 bases. Trimming took 6 bases from V and 1 from J; bases not matched to a gene: 5. The CDR3 is made up of 15 amino acids. CDR1 and CDR2 (germline): MNHEY, SVGAGI. The CDR3 DNA is TGTGCCAGCAGGAATGGCGGGAGGGGCACAGATACGCAGTATTTT. Translated, it gives CASRNGGRGTDTQYF.

The chain combines TRBV15 with TRBJ2-2; 10 positions match TRBD2. V lost 0 bases to trimming and J lost 4 bases; unmatched junction nucleotides: 8. The V gene's germline CDR1 is LNHNV and CDR2 YYDKDF (reference sequence). CDR3 length: 18 amino acids. CDR3 amino acids: CATSRDEGTSASTGELFF. The CDR3 DNA reads TGTGCCACCAGCAGAGATGAGGGGACTAGCGCCTCCACCGGGGAGCTGTTTTTT.

This clone appeared once. The V and J genes are TRBV5-4 and TRBJ2-7; D gene ambiguous. Per the germline V gene, CDR1 is SGHNT and CDR2 is YYREEE (reference sequence). The CDR3 extends over 17 amino acids. V was shortened by 1 base and J by 5 bases, with 22 bases between the two germline ends. In nucleotides, the CDR3 is TGTGCCAGCAGCTTGTCACGCACTACCCTGCCAGTGGACGAGCAGTACTTC. This encodes CASSLSRTTLPVDEQYF.

V usage is TRBV6-1 and J usage is TRBJ2-5; D ambiguous. CDR1 and CDR2 (germline): MNHNS, SASEGT. The CDR3 is 12 amino acids. V lost 2 bases and J lost 5, with 6 bases in between. The CDR3 spells CASSELAETQYF. The CDR3 DNA reads as TGTGCCAGCAGTGAATTGGCGGAGACCCAGTACTTC.

The CDR3 DNA reads TGTGCCAGTACTCCTCCGACTAGCGGGAACAATGAGCAGTTCTTC. Translating gives CASTPPTSGNNEQFF. The rearrangement joins TRBV2 to TRBJ2-1; 11 bases line up with TRBD2. Germline-derived CDR1 and CDR2 are SNHLY and FYNNEI. The V and J ends lost 9 bases and 5 bases, in that order; junction bases with no gene match: 9. The CDR3 spans 15 residues.

CDR3 in amino acids: CASSASGTGVEQYF. The CDR3 nucleotides read TGTGCCAGCAGCGCATCCGGGACAGGGGTCGAGCAGTACTTC. The genes are TRBV9 and TRBJ2-7, with 10 bases fitting TRBD1. This CDR3 spans 14 amino acids. Trimming cost V 3 bases and J 6 bases; bases outside gene matches: 6. Per the germline V gene, CDR1 is SGDLS and CDR2 is YYNGEE.

This rearrangement joins TRBV13 to TRBJ1-1, with D possibly being TRBD1 (5 bases). Germline-derived CDR1 and CDR2 are PRHDT and FYEKMQ (reference sequence). The ends were cut back, 6 bases at V and 1 base at J, with 15 bases in the middle. This CDR3 is built from 15 residues. For the CDR3, the DNA is TGTGCCAGCAGTCCCAAGACAGTGAAGAACACTGAAGCTTTCTTT. Translating gives CASSPKTVKNTEAFF.

Regarding this clone: Other DNA sequences in this sample translate to the same CDR3. This sequence joins TRBV27 and TRBJ2-7; D gene uncertain. This CDR3 spans 13 amino acids. V was trimmed by 0 bases and J by 4 bases, leaving 7 bases between them. CDR1 is MNHEY and CDR2 is SMNVEV in the germline V gene (reference sequence). CDR3 loop: CASSLSPSYEQYF. The CDR3 DNA sequence: TGTGCCAGCAGTTTATCTCCATCGTACGAGCAGTACTTC.

This clone appeared once. The chain links TRBV5-6 to TRBJ1-3; D call uncertain. V lost 4 bases to trimming and J lost 0 bases, with 11 bases between them. The germline CDR1 and CDR2 sequences are SGHDT and YYEEEE. This CDR3 is built from 15 residues. CDR3 region: CASSPSGSSGNTIYF. CDR3 coding DNA: TGTGCCAGCAGCCCCTCGGGTTCCTCTGGAAACACCATATATTTT.

This clone was detected once. The chain couples TRBV6-5 to TRBJ2-7; 7 bases are a match to TRBD1. The CDR3 has 15 residues. With V trimmed by 6 bases and J by 0 bases, 8 bases remained unmatched. CDR1 MNHEY and CDR2 SVGAGI come from the germline V gene. The CDR3 coding sequence is TGTGCCAGCAGGGAGGCGAGACAGGGCTCCTACGAGCAGTACTTC. Protein product: CASREARQGSYEQYF.

This clone is a singleton in its sample. The DNA of the CDR3 is TGTGCCAGCAGTTACTCGACAGCCCGGGGAGATACGCAGTATTTT. Amino acids: CASSYSTARGDTQYF. This chain links TRBV6-5 with TRBJ2-3; D may correspond to TRBD1 or TRBD2 (5 bases each). The CDR3 extends over 15 amino acids. Deletions cut 0 bases from V and 5 bases from J, with 12 bases between. Germline CDR1 is MNHEY and CDR2 is SVGAGI.

This clone was detected only a few times. CDR3 sequence: CASSPDGGGPSYEQYF. CDR3 in DNA: TGTGCCAGCAGCCCCGACGGGGGAGGGCCCTCCTACGAGCAGTACTTC. The chain is built from TRBV7-3 and TRBJ2-7, with 7 bases fitting TRBD2. CDR1 is SGHTA, CDR2 FQGTGA, per germline. V lost 5 bases to trimming and J lost 0 bases; unmatched junction nucleotides: 10. This CDR3 comprises 16 residues.

The gene calls are TRBV2 and TRBJ1-4; 7 nucleotides agree with TRBD1. The CDR3 runs to 16 residues. J gave up 6 bases and V 2 bases, and 9 bases lay outside the gene matches. Germline V gene data show CDR1 as SNHLY and CDR2 as FYNNEI. The CDR3 loop is CASSEMLVGGDEKLFF. The CDR3 DNA is TGTGCCAGCAGTGAAATGTTGGTAGGGGGCGATGAAAAACTGTTTTTT.

The chain is built from TRBV5-5 and TRBJ1-2, with D possibly being TRBD1 (5 bases). CDR3 size: 15 residues. Trimming shortened V by 4 bases and J by 5 bases, and 18 bases separated the two germline ends. CDR1 and CDR2 from the germline V gene are SGHKS and YYEKEE (reference sequence). CDR3 in amino acids: CASSPNQGRPYGYTF. The CDR3 DNA sequence: TGTGCCAGCAGCCCCAATCAGGGAAGACCTTATGGCTACACCTTC.

The rearrangement uses TRBV4-1 and TRBJ2-7, with TRBD2 matching over 7 bases. This CDR3 contains 15 residues. Germline values: CDR1 MGHRA, CDR2 YSYEKL. V trimming: 1 base; J trimming: 0 bases; junction bases outside the gene matches: 3. The CDR3 nucleotides read TGCGCCAGCAGCCAAGGGGCTAGCGGCTCCTACGAGCAGTACTTC. This translates into CASSQGASGSYEQYF.